This paragraph covers one T cell receptor (beta chain) sequence. This entry belongs to a study of T cell repertoires in urothelial bladder cancer. Measured with immunoSEQ multiplex PCR; TCRdb has only the in-frame clones, and not every one. The repertoire has about 6,400 clones, 65% to 75% of them found once; the top ten carry over 9.5%. Germline assignment: CDR1 LGHNT and CDR2 FRNRAP. CDR3 length equals 15 residues. V was clipped by 2 bases and J by 6 bases, with 14 bases between them. The chain has TRBV12-5 and TRBJ2-1; D may be TRBD1 or TRBD2 (5 bases each). The sequence was obtained from a human donor with urothelial carcinoma. Sequenced: tumor-infiltrating cells from bladder cancer. The CDR3: CASGLIPIGGNEQFF. As DNA, the CDR3 is TGTGCTAGTGGTTTGATCCCAATTGGGGGCAATGAGCAGTTCTTC.